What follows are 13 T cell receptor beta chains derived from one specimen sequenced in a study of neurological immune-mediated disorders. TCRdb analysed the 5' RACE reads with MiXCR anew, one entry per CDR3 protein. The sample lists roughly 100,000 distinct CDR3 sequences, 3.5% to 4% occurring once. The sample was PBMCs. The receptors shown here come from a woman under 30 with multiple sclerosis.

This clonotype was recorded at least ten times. The CDR3 here is CASSILGDQPQHF. The CDR3 nucleotides are TGCGCCAGCAGCATCCTAGGGGATCAGCCCCAGCATTTT. The chain is built from TRBV5-1 and TRBJ1-5; tentatively, D is TRBD1 (5 bases). With 4 bases removed from V and 5 bases from J, the gap between germline ends came to 10 bases. Germline V gives CDR1 SGHRS, CDR2 YFSETQ. This CDR3 contains 13 residues.

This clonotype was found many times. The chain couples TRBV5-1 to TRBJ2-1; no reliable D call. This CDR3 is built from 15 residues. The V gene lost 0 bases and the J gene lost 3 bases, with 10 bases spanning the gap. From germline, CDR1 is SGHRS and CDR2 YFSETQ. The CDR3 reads CASSLDLGNYNEQFF. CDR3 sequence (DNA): TGCGCCAGCAGCTTGGATCTGGGTAACTACAATGAGCAGTTCTTC.

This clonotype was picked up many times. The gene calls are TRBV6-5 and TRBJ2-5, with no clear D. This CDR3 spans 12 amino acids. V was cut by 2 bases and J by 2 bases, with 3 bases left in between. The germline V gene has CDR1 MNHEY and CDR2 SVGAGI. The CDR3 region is CASSYRQETQYF. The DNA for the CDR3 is TGTGCCAGCAGTTACCGACAAGAGACCCAGTACTTC.

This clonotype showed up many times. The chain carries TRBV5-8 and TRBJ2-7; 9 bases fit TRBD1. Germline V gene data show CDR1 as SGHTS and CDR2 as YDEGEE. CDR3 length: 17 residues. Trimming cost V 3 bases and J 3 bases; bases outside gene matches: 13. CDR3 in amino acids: CASSWMAGTGFGYEQYF. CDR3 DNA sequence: TGTGCCAGCAGCTGGATGGCCGGGACAGGGTTTGGCTACGAGCAGTACTTC. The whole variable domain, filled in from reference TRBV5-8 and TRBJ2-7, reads EAGVTQSPTHLIKTRGQQATLRCSPISGHTSVYWYQQALGLGLQFLLWYDEGEERNRGNFPPRFSGRQFPNYSSELNVNALELEDSALYLCASSWMAGTGFGYEQYFGPGTRLTVT.

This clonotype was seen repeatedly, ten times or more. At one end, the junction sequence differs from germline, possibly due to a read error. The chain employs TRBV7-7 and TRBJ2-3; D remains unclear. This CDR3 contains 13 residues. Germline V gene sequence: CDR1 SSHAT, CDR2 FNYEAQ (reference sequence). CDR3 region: CASSSYVGNTQYF. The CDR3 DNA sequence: TGTGCTAGCAGCTCCTACGTGGGGAATACGCAGTATTTT.

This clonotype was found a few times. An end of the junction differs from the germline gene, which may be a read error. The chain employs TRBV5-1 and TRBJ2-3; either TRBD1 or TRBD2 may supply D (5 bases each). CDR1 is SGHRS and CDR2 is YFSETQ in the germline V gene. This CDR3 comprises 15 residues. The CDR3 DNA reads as TGCGCCAGCAGCTTGAGCACCAGGGAGACAGATAAGCAGTATTTT. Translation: CASSLSTRETDKQYF.

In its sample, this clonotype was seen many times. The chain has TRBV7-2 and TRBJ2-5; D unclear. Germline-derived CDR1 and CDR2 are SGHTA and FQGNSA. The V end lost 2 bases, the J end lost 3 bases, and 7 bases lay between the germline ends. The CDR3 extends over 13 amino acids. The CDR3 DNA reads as TGTGCCAGCAGCTTACCCAACGAAGAGACCCAGTACTTC. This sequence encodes CASSLPNEETQYF.

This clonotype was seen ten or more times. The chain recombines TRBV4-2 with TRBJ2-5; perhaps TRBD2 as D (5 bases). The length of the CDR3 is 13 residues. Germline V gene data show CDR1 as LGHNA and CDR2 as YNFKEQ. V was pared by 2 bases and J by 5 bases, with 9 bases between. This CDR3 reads CASSQLAKETQYF. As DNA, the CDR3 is TGTGCCAGCAGCCAACTAGCAAAGGAGACCCAGTACTTC.

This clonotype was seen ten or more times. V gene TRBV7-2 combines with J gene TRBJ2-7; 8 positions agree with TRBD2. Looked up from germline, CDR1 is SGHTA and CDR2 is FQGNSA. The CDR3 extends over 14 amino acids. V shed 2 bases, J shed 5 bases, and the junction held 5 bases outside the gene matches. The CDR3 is CASSLMFSGDEQYF. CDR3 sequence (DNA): TGTGCCAGCAGCTTAATGTTTAGCGGGGACGAGCAGTACTTC.

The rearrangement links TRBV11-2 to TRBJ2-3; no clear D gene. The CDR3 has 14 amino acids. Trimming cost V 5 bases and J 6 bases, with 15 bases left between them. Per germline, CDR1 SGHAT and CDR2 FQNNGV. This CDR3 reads CASSEGLVEDTQYF. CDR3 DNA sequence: TGTGCCAGCAGCGAAGGGCTCGTTGAGGATACGCAGTATTTT.

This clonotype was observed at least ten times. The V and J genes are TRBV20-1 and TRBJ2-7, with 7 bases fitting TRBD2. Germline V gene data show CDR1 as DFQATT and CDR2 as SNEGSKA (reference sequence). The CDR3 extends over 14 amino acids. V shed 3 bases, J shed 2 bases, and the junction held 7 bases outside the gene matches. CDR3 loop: CSASPSGATYEQYF. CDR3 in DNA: TGCAGTGCTAGTCCAAGCGGGGCGACCTACGAGCAGTACTTC.

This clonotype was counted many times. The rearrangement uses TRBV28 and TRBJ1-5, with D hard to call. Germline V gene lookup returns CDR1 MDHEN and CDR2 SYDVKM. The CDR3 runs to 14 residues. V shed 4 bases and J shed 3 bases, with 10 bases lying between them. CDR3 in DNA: TGTGCCAGCAGTTATCCCGGGAACAATCAGCCCCAGCATTTT. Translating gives CASSYPGNNQPQHF.

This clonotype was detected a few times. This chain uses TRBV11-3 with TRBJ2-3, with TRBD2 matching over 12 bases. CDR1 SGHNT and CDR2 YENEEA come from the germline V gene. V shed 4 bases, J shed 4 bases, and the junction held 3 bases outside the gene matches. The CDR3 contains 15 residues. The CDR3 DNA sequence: TGTGCCAGCAGCTCCCGACTAGCGGGGGCAGATACGCAGTATTTT. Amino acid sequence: CASSSRLAGADTQYF. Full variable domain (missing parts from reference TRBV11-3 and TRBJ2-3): EAGVVQSPRYKIIEKKQPVAFWCNPISGHNTLYWYLQNLGQGPELLIRYENEEAVDDSQLPKDRFSAERLKGVDSTLKIQPAELGDSAVYLCASSSRLAGADTQYFGPGTRLTVL.